This T cell receptor (beta chain) was identified in a study of blood T cell repertoires in COVID-19. As for the study in general: Sites in the United States, Italy and Spain provided acute and convalescent COVID-19 samples. T cells, B-cell-depleted T cells, or PBMCs provided the cDNA or gDNA that served as material.

Measured with immunoSEQ multiplex PCR; TCRdb has only the in-frame clones, and not every one. The sample consists of 60,000 or so clones, approximately 79% of them appearing once. CDR3 length equals 13 residues. V was pared by 0 bases and J by 8 bases, with 3 bases of the junction left unmatched. The germline V gene has CDR1 SGDLS and CDR2 YYNGEE. The receptor was derived from a man aged 55-75 years with acute or convalescent COVID-19. The chain recombines TRBV9 with TRBJ1-2, with 8 bases fitting TRBD1. Material: peripheral blood. The CDR3 protein is CASSVEGQAGYTF. CDR3 sequence (DNA): TGTGCCAGCAGCGTAGAGGGACAGGCGGGCTACACCTTC.